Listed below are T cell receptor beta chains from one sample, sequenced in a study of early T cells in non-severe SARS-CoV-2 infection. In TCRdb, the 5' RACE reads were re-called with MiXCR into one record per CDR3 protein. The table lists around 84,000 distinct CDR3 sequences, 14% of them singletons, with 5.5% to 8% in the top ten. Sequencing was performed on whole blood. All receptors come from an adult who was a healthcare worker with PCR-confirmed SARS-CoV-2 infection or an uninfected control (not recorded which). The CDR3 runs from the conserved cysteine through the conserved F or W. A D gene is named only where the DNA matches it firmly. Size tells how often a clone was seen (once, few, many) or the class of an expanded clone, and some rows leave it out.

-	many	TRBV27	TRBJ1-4	CASIGWRDNEKLFF	TGTGCCAGCATAGGTTGGAGGGATAATGAAAAACTGTTTTTT
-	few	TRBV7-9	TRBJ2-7	CASSGPFTYEQYF	TGTGCCAGCAGCGGGCCTTTTACCTACGAGCAGTACTTC
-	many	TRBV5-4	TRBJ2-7	CASSLGGRVEEQYF	TGTGCCAGCAGCTTGGGCGGCAGGGTGGAAGAGCAGTACTTC
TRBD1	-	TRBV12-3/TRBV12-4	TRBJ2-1	CASSGDRGLYNEQFF	TGTGCCAGCAGTGGGGACAGGGGCCTATACAATGAGCAGTTCTTC
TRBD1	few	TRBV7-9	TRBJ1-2	CASSQGQALETF	TGTGCCAGCAGCCAGGGACAGGCTCTTGAAACCTTC
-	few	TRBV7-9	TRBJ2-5	CASSLTVQETQYF	TGTGCCAGCAGCTTAACGGTGCAAGAGACCCAGTACTTC
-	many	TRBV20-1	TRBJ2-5	CSAPVDQETQYF	TGCAGTGCTCCCGTCGACCAAGAGACCCAGTACTTC
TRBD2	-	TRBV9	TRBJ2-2	CASSAPRLAENTGELFF	TGTGCCAGCAGCGCGCCCCGACTAGCGGAGAACACCGGGGAGCTGTTTTTT
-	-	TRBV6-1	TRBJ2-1	CASSEGAGSYNEQFF	TGTGCCAGCAGTGAAGGAGCGGGCTCCTACAATGAGCAGTTCTTC
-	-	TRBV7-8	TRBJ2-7	CASSISGTYYEQYF	TGTGCCAGCAGCATTTCCGGGACCTACTACGAGCAGTACTTC
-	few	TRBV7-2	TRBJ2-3	CASSATSFTDTQYF	TGTGCCAGCAGCGCGACTAGTTTCACAGATACGCAGTATTTT
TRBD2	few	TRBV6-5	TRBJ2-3	CASSWGLAGGSVDTQYF	TGTGCCAGCAGTTGGGGCCTAGCGGGAGGGTCGGTAGATACGCAGTATTTT
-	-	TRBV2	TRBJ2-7	CASSPRDEQYF	TGTGCCAGCAGTCCCAGGGACGAGCAGTACTTC
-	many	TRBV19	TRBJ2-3	CASSLGLSDTQYF	TGTGCCAGTAGTCTTGGACTATCGGATACGCAGTATTTT
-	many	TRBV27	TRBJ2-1	CASNLDGSSYNEQFF	TGTGCCAGCAACTTGGACGGAAGCTCCTACAATGAGCAGTTCTTC
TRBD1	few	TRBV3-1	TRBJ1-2	CASQGAEGYTF	TGTGCCAGCCAGGGGGCAGAAGGCTACACCTTC
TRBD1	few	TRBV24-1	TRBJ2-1	CATSDTPGQKSYNEQFF	TGTGCCACCAGTGACACACCGGGACAGAAGTCCTACAATGAGCAGTTCTTC
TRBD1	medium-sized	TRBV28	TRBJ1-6	CASPRGRSF	TGTGCCAGCCCCAGGGGGCGCTCCTTT
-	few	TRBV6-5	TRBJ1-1	CASSYPGRGLGKNTEAFF	TGTGCCAGCAGTTACCCCGGGAGGGGATTAGGCAAGAACACTGAAGCTTTCTTT
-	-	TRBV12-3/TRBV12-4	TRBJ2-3	CASSPLGDSYTDTQYF	TGTGCCAGCAGCCCTCTTGGGGACTCGTACACAGATACGCAGTATTTT
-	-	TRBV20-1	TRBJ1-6	CSARKHPLHF	TGCAGTGCCCGCAAACACCCCCTCCACTTT